The clone carrying this T cell receptor beta chain was observed at least ten times. This specimen comes from a study of molecular identifiers for immune sequencing clone quantification. Methods described previously were used for bulk TCR libraries, and listed TCR primers were applied. Each CDR3 protein is one row after TCRdb ran MiXCR on the PCR reads. The profile shows more than 95,000 distinct CDR3 sequences, about 24% of them singletons. Losses at the gene ends were 2 bases for V and 1 base for J; bases not matched to a gene: 5. This CDR3 is 16 amino acids long. Sample: naive CD8+ T cells from blood, with Jurkat cell RNA spiked in. Subset described: FACS-sorted CD8+CD4-CCR7+CD45RA+ naive T cells. The receptor's source is a human donor in good health. Some libraries in this study had Jurkat cell RNA spiked in. The V and J genes are TRBV12-3 or TRBV12-4 and TRBJ2-5; 9 nucleotides align to TRBD2. CDR3 residues: CASSLWQRGAQETQYF. The CDR3 DNA reads TGTGCCAGCAGTTTATGGCAGCGGGGGGCCCAAGAGACCCAGTACTTC.